This T cell receptor beta chain was identified during a study of blood T cells in healthy people across ages. With 2 bases removed from V and 3 bases from J, the gap between germline ends came to 21 bases. The CDR3 extends over 17 amino acids. From germline, CDR1 is DFQATT and CDR2 SNEGSKA (reference sequence). This clonotype was observed once. It was with a sample-barcoded 5' primer and a J-beta primer mix that a second PCR of about 6 to 12 cycles was run. TCRdb re-called the 5' RACE reads with MiXCR, one entry per CDR3 protein. The sample has about 1,400,000 distinct CDR3 sequences; almost 60% are singletons.

The TCR comes from a man between 18 and 29 years old in good health. Sequencing was done on a sample of blood. The gene calls are TRBV20-1 and TRBJ2-3, with D unclear. The CDR3 reads CSARSAFTPEETDTQYF. The CDR3 DNA sequence: TGCAGTGCTAGAAGTGCGTTTACGCCTGAAGAGACAGATACGCAGTATTTT.